The clone carrying this TCR beta chain was observed a handful of times. The antigen remains undetermined. Germline V gene lookup returns CDR1 SGHVS and CDR2 FQNEAQ. The CDR3 covers 14 residues. V lost 0 bases and J 7 bases, leaving 9 bases between the germline ends. The record originates from a study of identical twins. The study, taken as a whole, reports: In monozygotic twins, models underestimated the sharing of out-of-frame TCR alpha. Part of the zero-insertion signal could reflect confounding by invariant MAIT and iNKT cells. Cross-sectional statistical analysis was relied on for the conclusions, without the same donors being followed.

Each CDR3 protein gets one entry after TCRdb re-called the 5' RACE reads with MiXCR. This table holds 540,000 or so distinct CDR3 sequences, approximately 20% found once. The same specimen was also included in a second study, on yellow fever vaccine responses in identical twins.

Sequencing input: CD4+ T cells sorted from blood. This clonotype originated in a woman under 30 in good health. This sequence joins TRBV7-8 and TRBJ2-2; unclear D gene. CDR3 sequence (DNA): TGTGCCAGCAGCTTAGCGTCCGGTCTCGGGGAGCTGTTTTTT. Its protein product is CASSLASGLGELFF.